This T cell receptor (beta chain) originates from a study of T cells in Graves' hyperthyroidism and ophthalmopathy (dated by TCRdb to about 2019). As for the study more broadly: Peripheral blood samples were taken at initial diagnosis, before any treatment was given. A discovery cohort of about 95 patients, approximately 44 with Graves' ophthalmopathy and fewer than 65 with stable Graves' hyperthyroidism, was used to find distinguishing TCR V-J signatures. Prospective prediction of ophthalmopathy was tested in an independent validation cohort consisting of under 20 hyperthyroidism patients and around 16 patients who later progressed to ophthalmopathy. The roughly 94 discovery patients were randomly divided into training and test sets at a 7:3 ratio. Thyroid tissue and blood T-cell repertoires from over 5 Graves' hyperthyroidism patients were also compared in the study. Following sampling, methimazole starting at 30 mg daily was given to hyperthyroidism patients, and high-dose intravenous methylprednisolone was given to ophthalmopathy patients. The paper describes TCR Vbeta CDR3 sequencing of 130 to 150 peripheral blood samples, made up of 43 ophthalmopathy patients, more than 70 hyperthyroidism patients and roughly 17 progressor patients.

The cysteine opens and the phenylalanine closes a CDR3 of 18 amino acids. Only CDR3 DNA is held: 54 bases, read in frame from base 1. For this chain, trimming is 1 base at the V end and 2 bases at the J end, and the number of junction bases without a gene match is 11. CDR1 and CDR2 are read off the germline V gene as MDHEN and SYDVKM. The TCR beta CDR3 regions were amplified from the RNA transcripts. A first-round RT-PCR of the TCR CDR3 used the HTBI primer set with the Qiagen OneStep RT-PCR kit. Libraries were constructed in a second round of multiplex PCR, after which size selection and purification were carried out. Paired-end sequencing of the libraries was performed with 100 bp reads on an Illumina HiSeq2000. Processing in the source paper ran as follows. SOAPnuke was used to process the raw data, with reads discarded if the reads contained adapters or uncalled bases, had a mean Phred below 15, or lacked an exact constant-primer or identifier match. High-quality paired reads were merged with COPE v1.2.5, and unique nucleotide sequences were defined as clonotypes. MiTCR v1.1 was used to align clonotypes to the IMGT TRBV, TRBD and TRBJ reference segments. Only V-J combinations with frequency above 0.0001, covering approximately 99% of repertoires, were analysed. A TCS score was defined as the ratio between F50 (clonal expansion) and ExV (chaos), using BLOSUM62-based TCRdist between CDR3 peptides within each V-J. Welch's t-statistics and random forest reduced roughly 530 V-J features to 13, which were used in a naive Bayes classifier (R e1071). TCRdb's own reprocessing of the public reads used fastp at Q25 and MiXCR and kept productive beta chains. Every entry covers one CDR3 protein and lists the most common genes and DNA from its rows. The V and J calls and clone size come from TCRdb's table, not from the authors' own analysis. Recorded for this sample are over 300,000 distinct CDR3 sequences; approximately 13% of them occurred a single time. The ten largest clones represent about 11% of the sample.

Stable Graves' hyperthyroidism was defined as no progression to ophthalmopathy during 18 months of follow-up. The hyperthyroidism patients were between 18 and 65 years old and newly diagnosed, with a disease duration of less than 2 months. Exclusion was applied to patients with uncontrolled infections, other autoimmune diseases, pregnancy or lactation. Diagnoses were established on the basis of clinical symptoms, serum thyroxine and TRAb, thyroid ultrasound, and orbital computed tomography. PBMCs were isolated from more than 9 ml of fresh peripheral blood by Ficoll-Paque density gradient centrifugation. Total RNA was extracted using Trizol reagent, and RNA quality was assessed on an Agilent 2100 Bioanalyzer. This clonotype was seen repeatedly, ten times or more. Its binding antigen is unknown. Base qualities were left out, and no much larger clone turns up one base away. The study at large found these results: In cross-validation, a model built on a 13 V-J signature told ophthalmopathy apart from stable hyperthyroidism with 87.88% sensitivity and roughly 82% specificity, and in testing the same model reached 80%/75%. In validation, the model predicted progression to ophthalmopathy with approximately 71% sensitivity and 72.22% specificity, a median of about 6 months before onset. Blood samples also contained most of the expanded thyroid clonotypes (frequency above 0.001), which suggests that blood repertoires may reflect thyroid immune responses. No statistical method was used to fix the sample size in advance, and group allocation was not hidden from the investigators.

The chain is encoded by TRBV28 joined to TRBJ1-5, with TRBD1 identical over 7 junction bases. The sequencing sample was made of blood. The source is an older woman with Graves' hyperthyroidism. The CDR3 corresponds to CASSLFTPLGTGNQPQHF. The nucleotide sequence reads TGTGCCAGCAGTTTATTCACCCCCTTGGGGACAGGCAATCAGCCCCAGCATTTT.